This T cell receptor beta chain stems from a study of T cell changes during pregnancy in multiple sclerosis. This CDR3 spans 16 amino acids. The germline gives CDR1 SQVTM, CDR2 ANQGSEA. The V gene end was trimmed by 4 bases and the J gene end by 4 bases; junction bases not matched to a gene: 15. The table came from immunoSEQ multiplex PCR; TCRdb's copy has only in-frame clones and leaves some out. The sample shows about 36,000 clones, roughly 90% of them seen only once. The sequencing used CD8+ T cells from peripheral blood mononuclear cells, collected in the third trimester of pregnancy. The V and J genes are TRBV29-1 and TRBJ1-2; 7 bases are shared with TRBD1. The clonotype was recovered from a female donor with multiple sclerosis, enrolled in a pregnancy study. CDR3 amino acids: CSVVVGPGTARYGYTF. CDR3 coding DNA: TGCAGCGTTGTTGTCGGTCCCGGGACAGCGCGCTATGGCTACACCTTC.